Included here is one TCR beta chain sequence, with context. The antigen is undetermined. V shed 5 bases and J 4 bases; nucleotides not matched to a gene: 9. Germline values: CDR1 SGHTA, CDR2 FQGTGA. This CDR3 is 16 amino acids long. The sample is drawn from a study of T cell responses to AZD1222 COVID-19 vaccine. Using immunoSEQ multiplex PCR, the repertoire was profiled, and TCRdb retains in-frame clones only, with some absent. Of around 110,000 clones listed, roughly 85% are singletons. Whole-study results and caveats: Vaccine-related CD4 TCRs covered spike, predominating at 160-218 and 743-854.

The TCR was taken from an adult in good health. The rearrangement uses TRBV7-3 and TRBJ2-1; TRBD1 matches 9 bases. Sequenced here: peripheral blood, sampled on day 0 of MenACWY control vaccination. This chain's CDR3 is CASSPGPGTGYNEQFF. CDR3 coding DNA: TGTGCCAGCAGCCCTGGTCCCGGGACAGGGTACAATGAGCAGTTCTTC.